This T cell receptor (beta chain) was identified in a study of response to subunit inactivated influenza vaccine. TCRdb processed the RT-PCR reads anew with MiXCR; each CDR3 protein has one entry. This repertoire shows 650,000 to 800,000 distinct CDR3 sequences, approximately 17% found once; its top ten account for under 13%. Points from the study as a whole: Each seasonal influenza vaccination, the authors suggested, recruits few new T cells.

The CDR3 is 18 amino acids. Germline CDR1 reads MNHNS; CDR2 reads SASEGT. The ends were cut back, 5 bases at V and 3 bases at J, with 25 bases in the middle. A remark on this clonotype: The antigen is not known.

The material was PBMCs from blood, obtained 4 to 6 days after vaccination. V usage is TRBV6-1 and J usage is TRBJ1-1, with a possible D match to TRBD1 (5 bases). The clonotype originates from a man in his fifties who received an inactivated influenza vaccine. For the CDR3, the DNA is TGTGCCAGCAGTAGAGCCACCGGGGCCCACGCGGGGCACACTGAAGCTTTCTTT. Its protein is CASSRATGAHAGHTEAFF.